This is a list of T cell receptor beta chains from one sample in a study of response to subunit inactivated influenza vaccine. MiXCR, run by TCRdb on the RT-PCR reads, gives a single entry per CDR3 protein. The sample yields about 800,000 distinct CDR3 sequences, less than 25% seen once. Source: PBMCs from blood, taken 4 to 6 days after vaccination. The source is a man aged 45-60 years who received an inactivated influenza vaccine. CDR3s include the opening cysteine and the closing phenylalanine or tryptophan. A D gene is named only where the DNA matches it firmly. Size tells how often a clone was seen (once, few, many) or the class of an expanded clone, and some rows leave it out.

CDR3aa	CDR3nt	abundance	j_gene	v_gene	d_gene
CASSLNRGGTHEQYF	TGTGCCAGCTCACTAAACCGTGGGGGTACGCACGAGCAGTACTTC	few	TRBJ2-7	TRBV18	NA
CASSARTGVQNIQYF	TGTGCCAGCAGTGCCCGGACAGGGGTACAAAACATTCAGTACTTC	few	TRBJ2-4	TRBV6-1	TRBD1
CSARAGGAGTEAFF	TGCAGTGCTAGAGCAGGGGGCGCGGGCACTGAAGCTTTCTTT	NA	TRBJ1-1	TRBV20-1	TRBD1
CSVVPGTVEETQYF	TGCAGCGTTGTACCCGGGACAGTGGAAGAGACCCAGTACTTC	few	TRBJ2-5	TRBV29-1	TRBD1
CSVEVTYRDGGLFF	TGCAGCGTTGAAGTTACCTACAGGGATGGGGGGCTGTTTTTT	few	TRBJ2-2	TRBV29-1	NA
CASSYAGGYAEAFF	TGTGCCAGCAGTTACGCAGGGGGCTACGCTGAAGCTTTCTTT	few	TRBJ1-1	TRBV6-2/TRBV6-3	TRBD1
CASMTGGEETQYF	TGTGCCAGCATGACAGGGGGCGAGGAGACCCAGTACTTC	NA	TRBJ2-5	TRBV28	TRBD1
CASSDAGQVSGNTIYF	TGTGCCAGCAGCGACGCGGGCCAGGTCTCTGGAAACACCATATATTTT	NA	TRBJ1-3	TRBV9	NA
CAWSKGGAYNEQFF	TGTGCCTGGAGTAAAGGGGGGGCCTACAATGAGCAGTTCTTC	NA	TRBJ2-1	TRBV30	NA
CSAHTSGRNYEQYF	TGCAGTGCTCACACTAGCGGGAGAAACTACGAGCAGTACTTC	few	TRBJ2-7	TRBV20-1	TRBD2
CASSLGGYTQYF	TGTGCCAGCAGCCTTGGGGGGTATACGCAGTATTTT	many	TRBJ2-3	TRBV7-2	NA
CASSRRTYEQYF	TGTGCCAGCAGCCGCAGGACCTACGAGCAGTACTTC	few	TRBJ2-7	TRBV7-8	NA
CSATMRSYEQYF	TGCAGTGCTACGATGAGATCCTACGAGCAGTACTTC	few	TRBJ2-7	TRBV20-1	NA
CASSLRSRIETQYF	TGTGCCAGCAGTTTACGGTCAAGGATTGAGACCCAGTACTTC	NA	TRBJ2-5	TRBV12-3/TRBV12-4	NA